The 17 T cell receptor beta chains given below trace back to one sample, sequenced in a study of blood T cell repertoires in COVID-19. The repertoire was sequenced with immunoSEQ multiplex PCR; TCRdb's copy has only in-frame clones and lacks some. The sample records about 180,000 clones, around 77% being singletons. The specimen was peripheral blood. These receptors all stem from a man aged 70-80 years with active or convalescent COVID-19.

The gene calls are TRBV21-1 and TRBJ2-7; TRBD1 is the table's D call, not checked against the DNA. TRBV21-1 constitutes a pseudogene. The CDR3 is 16 residues long. In DNA form, the CDR3 reads TGTGCCAGCAGCATGCCGGACAGGGGGCGCCGCTACGAGCAGTACTTC. It codes for CASSMPDRGRRYEQYF.

V gene TRBV2 combines with J gene TRBJ2-3; TRBD2 agrees at 8 bases. Trimming took 7 bases from V and 2 from J; bases not matched to a gene: 17. The CDR3 has 18 amino acids. Looked up from germline, CDR1 is SNHLY and CDR2 is FYNNEI. The CDR3 loop is CASIGEPGRAYTTDTQYF. CDR3 nucleotides: TGTGCCAGCATTGGGGAACCCGGGAGGGCATACACCACAGATACGCAGTATTTT.

The rearrangement joins TRBV29-1 to TRBJ1-2; D is uncertain. The CDR3 sequence is 12 residues long. From germline, CDR1 is SQVTM and CDR2 ANQGSEA. V was cut by 7 bases and J by 3 bases, with 12 bases left in between. CDR3 bases: TGCAGCGCGGGAGAGGTGGACTATGGCTACACCTTC. This encodes CSAGEVDYGYTF.

This clone was found a few times. The CDR3 nucleotides read TGTGCCAGTAGCCCGAGCGGGGGCGGCTTCTACAATGAGCAGTTCTTC. Its translation is CASSPSGGGFYNEQFF. This chain joins TRBV19 and TRBJ2-1; TRBD2 matches at 8 bases. Germline V gives CDR1 LNHDA, CDR2 SQIVND (reference sequence). With 6 bases clipped from V and 3 bases from J, the junction kept 10 bases outside the gene matches. CDR3 length: 16 residues.

The gene calls are TRBV24-1 and TRBJ1-2, with D uncertain. This CDR3 spans 12 amino acids. The germline V and J ends were trimmed by 9 bases and 6 bases, with 13 bases remaining between them. Germline values: CDR1 KGHDR, CDR2 SFDVKD. Here the CDR3 reads CATPSENHGYTF. The CDR3 nucleotides are TGTGCCACCCCGTCCGAGAACCATGGCTACACCTTC.

The chain couples TRBV7-6 to TRBJ2-7; 13 positions match TRBD2. The CDR3 length is 16 residues. With 5 bases clipped from V and 4 bases from J, the junction kept 8 bases outside the gene matches. Germline V lookup: CDR1 SGHVS, CDR2 FNYEAQ. CDR3 coding DNA: TGTGCCAGCAGCGCAGAGGGGACTAGCGGGAAGTACGAGCAGTACTTC. Residues: CASSAEGTSGKYEQYF.

This clone was seen more than once but under ten times. V and J are TRBV4-1 and TRBJ2-3, with D possibly matching TRBD2 (6 bases). The germline V and J ends were trimmed by 3 bases and 2 bases, with 15 bases remaining between them. The CDR3 sequence is 16 residues long. Germline V gene data show CDR1 as MGHRA and CDR2 as YSYEKL. The CDR3 spells CASSQQDGGYTDTQYF. DNA of the CDR3: TGCGCCAGCAGCCAGCAGGACGGAGGGTACACAGATACGCAGTATTTT.

V is TRBV6-5 and J is TRBJ2-7; 9 bases are a match to TRBD1. The CDR3 consists of 14 residues. Trimming at V came to 6 bases and at J to 5 bases, leaving 8 bases not matched to a gene. Per the germline V gene, CDR1 is MNHEY and CDR2 is SVGAGI. CDR3: CASSPPGQGDEQYF. The CDR3, as DNA: TGTGCCAGCAGCCCACCGGGACAGGGTGACGAGCAGTACTTC.

The V and J genes are TRBV5-1 and TRBJ2-7; possibly TRBD1 for D (6 bases). The CDR3 loop spans 14 amino acids. The ends were cut back, 4 bases at V and 3 bases at J, with 14 bases in the middle. Germline-derived CDR1 and CDR2 are SGHRS and YFSETQ. Here the CDR3 DNA reads TGCGCCAGCAGCAAGACCCTGACAGGCTACGAGCAGTACTTC. It specifies CASSKTLTGYEQYF.

The chain employs TRBV20-1 and TRBJ2-3, with 10 positions matching TRBD2. Germline loops: CDR1 DFQATT, CDR2 SNEGSKA (reference sequence). Losses at the gene ends were 3 bases for V and 4 bases for J; bases not matched to a gene: 4. CDR3 length: 14 residues. The CDR3 loop is CSASVAGGSDTQYF. CDR3 nucleotide sequence: TGCAGTGCTAGTGTAGCGGGAGGCTCAGATACGCAGTATTTT.

The chain carries TRBV19 and TRBJ1-5; 9 nucleotides agree with TRBD1. Trimming took 4 bases from V and 5 from J; bases not matched to a gene: 12. Germline V gene sequence: CDR1 LNHDA, CDR2 SQIVND (reference sequence). This CDR3 region has 17 residues. As DNA, the CDR3 is TGTGCCAGTAGTACACCTCCGGGACAGGGAAGGGATCAGCCCCAGCATTTT. Translation gives CASSTPPGQGRDQPQHF. The full variable domain, in which reference TRBV19 and TRBJ1-5 provide the parts outside the CDR3, is DGGITQSPKYLFRKEGQNVTLSCEQNLNHDAMYWYRQDPGQGLRLIYYSQIVNDFQKGDIAEGYSVSREKKESFPLTVTSAQKNPTAFYLCASSTPPGQGRDQPQHFGDGTRLSIL.

This clone occurred once. The gene calls are TRBV30 and TRBJ1-5; D not resolved. CDR1 GTSNPN and CDR2 SVGIG come from the germline V gene (reference sequence). Trimming removed 1 base at V and 7 bases at J, with 8 bases between. There are 12 residues in the CDR3. CDR3 sequence reads: CAWSGLSQPQHF. The CDR3 DNA reads as TGTGCCTGGAGTGGTTTGAGCCAGCCCCAGCATTTT.

The chain combines TRBV7-9 with TRBJ2-1; D is uncertain. This CDR3 comprises 15 residues. Germline V gene lookup returns CDR1 SEHNR and CDR2 FQNEAQ (reference sequence). V dropped 5 bases and J dropped 7 bases, with 18 bases sitting between them. DNA of the CDR3: TGTGCCAGCAGCCCTTTCGGTAGCCGGTTGAATGAGCAGTTCTTC. Residues: CASSPFGSRLNEQFF.

This chain uses TRBV14 with TRBJ1-5, with TRBD1 identical over 8 bases. The CDR3 is 18 amino acids. The V gene end was trimmed by 1 base and the J gene end by 0 bases; junction bases not matched to a gene: 8. CDR1 and CDR2 from the germline V gene are SGHDN and FVKESK. The CDR3 loop is CASSQGDRKLYSNQPQHF. The DNA of the CDR3 is TGTGCCAGCAGCCAAGGGGACAGGAAACTTTATAGCAATCAGCCCCAGCATTTT. The variable domain in full, completed from reference TRBV14 and TRBJ1-5, reads EAGVTQFPSHSVIEKGQTVTLRCDPISGHDNLYWYRRVMGKEIKFLLHFVKESKQDESGMPNNRFLAERTGGTYSTLKVQPAELEDSGVYFCASSQGDRKLYSNQPQHFGDGTRLSIL.

The rearrangement uses TRBV3-1 (or the pseudogene TRBV3-2) and TRBJ2-7; D possibly corresponds to TRBD2 (6 bases). This CDR3 region has 17 residues. CDR1 and CDR2 from the germline V gene are LGHDT and YNNKEL (reference sequence). Trimming removed 4 bases at V and 0 bases at J, with 19 bases between. CDR3 sequence: CASSLDPPGLSSYEQYF. DNA for the CDR3: TGTGCCAGCAGCCTCGACCCACCGGGACTGAGCTCCTACGAGCAGTACTTC.

The chain carries TRBV11-3 and TRBJ2-1; D is perhaps TRBD1 (5 bases). V lost 1 base and J lost 8, with 6 bases in between. This CDR3 has 12 residues. Germline lookup yields CDR1 SGHNT and CDR2 YENEEA. The CDR3: CASSLAGYEQFF. DNA for the CDR3: TGTGCCAGCAGCTTAGCAGGGTATGAGCAGTTCTTC.

The gene calls are TRBV6-5 and TRBJ2-7, with 8 bases fitting TRBD1. The length of the CDR3 is 15 residues. The junction had 9 bases not matched to a gene; V was cut back by 7 bases and J by 1 base. Germline-derived CDR1 and CDR2 are MNHEY and SVGAGI. CDR3 sequence reads: CASKWATGASYEQYF. The CDR3 DNA reads TGTGCCAGCAAGTGGGCGACAGGGGCATCCTACGAGCAGTACTTC.